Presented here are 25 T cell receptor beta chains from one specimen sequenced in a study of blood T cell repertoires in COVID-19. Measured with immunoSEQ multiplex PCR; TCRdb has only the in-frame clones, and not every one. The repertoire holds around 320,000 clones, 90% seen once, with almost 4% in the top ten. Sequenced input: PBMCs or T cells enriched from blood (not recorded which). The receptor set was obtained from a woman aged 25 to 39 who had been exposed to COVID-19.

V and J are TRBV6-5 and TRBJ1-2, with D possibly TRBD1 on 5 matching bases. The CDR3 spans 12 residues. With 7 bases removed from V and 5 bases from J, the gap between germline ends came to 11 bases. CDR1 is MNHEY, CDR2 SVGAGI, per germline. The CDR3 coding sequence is TGTGCCAGCACACAGGACCTATATGGCTACACCTTC. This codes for CASTQDLYGYTF.

The CDR3 protein is CASRISGGLGDTQYF. CDR3 nucleotide sequence: TGCGCCAGCAGAATTAGCGGGGGGCTAGGAGATACGCAGTATTTT. The chain carries TRBV5-1 and TRBJ2-3; TRBD2 matches 10 bases. CDR3 length equals 15 residues. With 5 bases clipped from V and 5 bases from J, the junction kept 8 bases outside the gene matches. Germline CDR1 SGHRS, CDR2 YFSETQ.

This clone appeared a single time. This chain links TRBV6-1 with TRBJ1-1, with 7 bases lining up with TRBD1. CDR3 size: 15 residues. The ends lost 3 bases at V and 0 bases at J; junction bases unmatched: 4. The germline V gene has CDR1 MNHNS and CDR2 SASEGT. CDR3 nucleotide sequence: TGTGCCAGCAGTGAGGTGGGACAGCTGAACACTGAAGCTTTCTTT. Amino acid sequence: CASSEVGQLNTEAFF.

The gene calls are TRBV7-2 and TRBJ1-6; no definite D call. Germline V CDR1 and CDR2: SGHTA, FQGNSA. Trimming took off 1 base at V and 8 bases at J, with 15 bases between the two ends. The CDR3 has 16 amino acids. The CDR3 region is CASSLVRRVSDSPLHF. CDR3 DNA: TGTGCCAGCAGCTTAGTCCGGCGGGTTAGCGATTCACCCCTCCACTTT.

The CDR3 coding sequence is TGTGCTAGTGGTGACAGGGTAAAGAACACTGAAGCTTTCTTT. Translating gives CASGDRVKNTEAFF. This sequence joins TRBV12-5 and TRBJ1-1; TRBD1 agrees at 7 bases. Germline V lookup: CDR1 LGHNT, CDR2 FRNRAP. The J segment lost 1 base and the V segment lost 5 bases, leaving 4 bases of the junction unmatched. The CDR3 sequence is 14 residues long.

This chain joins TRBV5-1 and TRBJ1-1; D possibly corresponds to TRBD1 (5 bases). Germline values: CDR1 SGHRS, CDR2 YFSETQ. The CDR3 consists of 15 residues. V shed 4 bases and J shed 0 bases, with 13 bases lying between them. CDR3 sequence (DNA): TGCGCCAGCAGCAAGGGGACTAATTTGAACACTGAAGCTTTCTTT. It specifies CASSKGTNLNTEAFF.

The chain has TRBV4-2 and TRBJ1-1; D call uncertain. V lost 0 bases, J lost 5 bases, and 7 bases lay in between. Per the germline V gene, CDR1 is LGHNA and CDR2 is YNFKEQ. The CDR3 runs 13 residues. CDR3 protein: CASSQEVYTEAFF. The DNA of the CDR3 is TGTGCCAGCAGCCAAGAAGTCTATACTGAAGCTTTCTTT.

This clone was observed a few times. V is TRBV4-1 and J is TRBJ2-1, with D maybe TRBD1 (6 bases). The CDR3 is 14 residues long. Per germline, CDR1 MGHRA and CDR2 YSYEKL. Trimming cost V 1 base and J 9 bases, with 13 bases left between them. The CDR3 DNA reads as TGCGCCAGCAGCCAAGGGCACAGGGTGGGTGAGCAGTTCTTC. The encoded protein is CASSQGHRVGEQFF.

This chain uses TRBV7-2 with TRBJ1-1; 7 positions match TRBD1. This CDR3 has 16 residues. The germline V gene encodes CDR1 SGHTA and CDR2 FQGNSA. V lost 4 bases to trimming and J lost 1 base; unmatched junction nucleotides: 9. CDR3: CASSSFHRTGNTEAFF. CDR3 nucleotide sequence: TGTGCCAGCAGCTCCTTTCACCGGACAGGGAACACTGAAGCTTTCTTT.

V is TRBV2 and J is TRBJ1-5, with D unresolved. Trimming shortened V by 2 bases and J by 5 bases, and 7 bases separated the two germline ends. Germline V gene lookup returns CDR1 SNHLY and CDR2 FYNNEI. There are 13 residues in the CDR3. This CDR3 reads CASSEHSHQPQHF. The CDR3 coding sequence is TGTGCCAGCAGTGAACACAGCCATCAGCCCCAGCATTTT.

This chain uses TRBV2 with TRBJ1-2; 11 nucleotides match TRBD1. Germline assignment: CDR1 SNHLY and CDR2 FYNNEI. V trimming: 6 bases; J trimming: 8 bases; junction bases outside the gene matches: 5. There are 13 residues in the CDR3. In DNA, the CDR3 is TGTGCCAGCAGGCCCGGGACAGGGGGGGGCTACACCTTC. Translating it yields CASRPGTGGGYTF.

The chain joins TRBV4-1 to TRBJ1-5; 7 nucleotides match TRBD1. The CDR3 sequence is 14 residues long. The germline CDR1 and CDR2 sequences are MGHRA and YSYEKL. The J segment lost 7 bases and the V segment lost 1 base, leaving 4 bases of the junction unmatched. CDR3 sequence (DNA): TGCGCCAGCAGCCAAGGGGCAGGGGGGCAGCCCCAGCATTTT. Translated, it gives CASSQGAGGQPQHF.

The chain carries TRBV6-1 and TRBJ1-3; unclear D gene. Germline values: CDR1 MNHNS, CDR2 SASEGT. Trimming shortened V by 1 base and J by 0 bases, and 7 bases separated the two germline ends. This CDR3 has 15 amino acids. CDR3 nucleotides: TGTGCCAGCAGTGAAGTCGGGGTCTCTGGAAACACCATATATTTT. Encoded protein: CASSEVGVSGNTIYF.

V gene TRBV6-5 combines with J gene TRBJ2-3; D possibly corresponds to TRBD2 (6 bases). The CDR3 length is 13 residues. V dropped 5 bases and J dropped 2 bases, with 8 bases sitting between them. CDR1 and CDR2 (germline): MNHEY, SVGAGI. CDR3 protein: CASSLLATDTQYF. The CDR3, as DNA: TGTGCCAGCAGTCTACTAGCCACAGATACGCAGTATTTT.

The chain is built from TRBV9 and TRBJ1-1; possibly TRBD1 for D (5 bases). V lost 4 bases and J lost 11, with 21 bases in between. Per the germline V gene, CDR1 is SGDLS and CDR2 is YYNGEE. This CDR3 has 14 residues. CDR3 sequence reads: CASSRMAQGPEAFF. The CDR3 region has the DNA TGTGCCAGCAGCCGGATGGCCCAGGGTCCAGAGGCTTTCTTT.

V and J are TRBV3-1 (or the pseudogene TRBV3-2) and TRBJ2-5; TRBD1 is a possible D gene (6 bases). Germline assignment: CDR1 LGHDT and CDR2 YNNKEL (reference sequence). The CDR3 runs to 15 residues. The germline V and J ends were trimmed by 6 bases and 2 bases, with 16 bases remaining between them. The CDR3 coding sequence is TGTGCCAGCAGGGCAGGGGTTGGCAGTCAAGAGACCCAGTACTTC. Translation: CASRAGVGSQETQYF.

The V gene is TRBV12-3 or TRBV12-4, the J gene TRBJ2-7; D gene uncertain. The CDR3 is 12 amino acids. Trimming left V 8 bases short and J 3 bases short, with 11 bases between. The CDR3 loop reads CASQLRSYEQYF. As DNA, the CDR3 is TGTGCCAGCCAGTTGCGGAGCTACGAGCAGTACTTC.

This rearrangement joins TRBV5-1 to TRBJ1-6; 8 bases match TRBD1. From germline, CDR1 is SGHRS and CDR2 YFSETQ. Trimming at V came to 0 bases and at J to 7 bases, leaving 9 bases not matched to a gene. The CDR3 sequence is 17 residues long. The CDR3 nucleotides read TGCGCCAGCAGCTTGGCCCCAGGGGGCGCTAGCAATTCACCCCTCCACTTT. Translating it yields CASSLAPGGASNSPLHF.

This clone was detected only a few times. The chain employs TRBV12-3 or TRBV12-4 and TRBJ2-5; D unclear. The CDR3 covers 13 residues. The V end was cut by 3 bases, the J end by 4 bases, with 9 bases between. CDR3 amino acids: CASSFSSPETQYF. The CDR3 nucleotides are TGTGCCAGCAGTTTTTCCAGTCCAGAGACCCAGTACTTC.

For the CDR3, the DNA is TGTGCCAGTAGTATTCACCGGTTGCGGGGGCTGTTTTTT. This encodes CASSIHRLRGLFF. The chain links TRBV19 to TRBJ2-2, with D possibly TRBD2 on 6 matching bases. The CDR3 runs 13 residues. The V and J ends lost 3 bases and 13 bases respectively, with 15 bases between them. The V gene's germline CDR1 is LNHDA and CDR2 SQIVND (reference sequence).

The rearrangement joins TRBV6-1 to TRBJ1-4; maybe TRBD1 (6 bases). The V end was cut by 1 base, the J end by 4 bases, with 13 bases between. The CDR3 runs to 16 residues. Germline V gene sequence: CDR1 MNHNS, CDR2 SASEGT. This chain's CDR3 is CASSEENQGYNEKLFF. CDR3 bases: TGTGCCAGCAGTGAAGAAAACCAGGGGTATAATGAAAAACTGTTTTTT.

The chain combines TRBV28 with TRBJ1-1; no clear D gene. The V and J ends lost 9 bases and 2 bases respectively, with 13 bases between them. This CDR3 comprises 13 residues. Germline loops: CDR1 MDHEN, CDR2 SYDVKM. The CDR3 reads CASLIPTNTEAFF. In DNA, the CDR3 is TGTGCCAGTCTCATTCCAACAAACACTGAAGCTTTCTTT.

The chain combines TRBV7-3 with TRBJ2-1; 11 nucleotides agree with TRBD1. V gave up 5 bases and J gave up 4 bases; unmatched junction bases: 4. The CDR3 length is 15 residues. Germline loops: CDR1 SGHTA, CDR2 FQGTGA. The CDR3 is CASSRTGGAYNEQFF. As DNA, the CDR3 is TGTGCCAGCAGCAGGACAGGGGGCGCATACAATGAGCAGTTCTTC.

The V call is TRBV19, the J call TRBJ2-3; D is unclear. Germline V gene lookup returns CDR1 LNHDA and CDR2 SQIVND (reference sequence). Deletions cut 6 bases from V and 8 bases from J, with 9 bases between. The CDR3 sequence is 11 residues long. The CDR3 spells CASRDLGTQYF. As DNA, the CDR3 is TGTGCCAGTAGAGATCTCGGTACGCAGTATTTT.

The DNA of the CDR3 is TGTGCCAGCATCGCAGGGATTTTGCCTGAGACCCAGTACTTC. It encodes CASIAGILPETQYF. The chain links TRBV6-5 to TRBJ2-5, with TRBD1 as a possible D gene (5 bases). The germline V gene has CDR1 MNHEY and CDR2 SVGAGI. The CDR3 consists of 14 residues. Trimming removed 7 bases from V and 5 bases from J, with 17 bases in between.